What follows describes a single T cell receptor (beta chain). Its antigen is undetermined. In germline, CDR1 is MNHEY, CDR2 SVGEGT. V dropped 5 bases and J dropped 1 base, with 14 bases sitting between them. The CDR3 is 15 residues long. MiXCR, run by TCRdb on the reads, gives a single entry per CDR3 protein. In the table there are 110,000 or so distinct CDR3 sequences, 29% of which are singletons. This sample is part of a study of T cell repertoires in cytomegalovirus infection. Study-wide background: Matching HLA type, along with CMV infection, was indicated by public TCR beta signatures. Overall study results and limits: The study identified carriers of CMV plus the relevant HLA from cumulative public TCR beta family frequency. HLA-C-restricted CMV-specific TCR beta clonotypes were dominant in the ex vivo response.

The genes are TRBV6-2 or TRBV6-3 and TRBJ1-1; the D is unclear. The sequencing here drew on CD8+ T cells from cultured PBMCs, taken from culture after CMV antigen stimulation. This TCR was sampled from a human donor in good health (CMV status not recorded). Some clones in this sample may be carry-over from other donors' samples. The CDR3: CASSILTMGNTEAFF. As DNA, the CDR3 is TGTGCCAGCAGTATCCTGACAATGGGGAACACTGAAGCTTTCTTT.